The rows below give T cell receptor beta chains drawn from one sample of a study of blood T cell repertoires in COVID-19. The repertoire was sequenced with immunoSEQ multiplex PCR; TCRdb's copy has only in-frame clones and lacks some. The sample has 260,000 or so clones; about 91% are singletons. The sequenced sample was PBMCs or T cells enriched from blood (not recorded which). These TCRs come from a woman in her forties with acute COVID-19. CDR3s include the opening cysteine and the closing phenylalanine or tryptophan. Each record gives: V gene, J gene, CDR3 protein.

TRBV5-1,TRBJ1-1,CASSLGQGSTEAFF
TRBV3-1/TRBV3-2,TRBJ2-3,CASSSGQGTDTQYF
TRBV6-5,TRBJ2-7,CASSTSGLTYEQYF
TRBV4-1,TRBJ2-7,CASSQVLGSGVREQYF
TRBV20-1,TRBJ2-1,CRARGNNEQFF
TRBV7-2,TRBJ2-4,CASSSGGSKNIQYF
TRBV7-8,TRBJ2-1,CASSLVTGSYNEQFF
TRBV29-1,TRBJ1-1,CSVDGGNTEAFF
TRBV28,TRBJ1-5,CASSSLGQGPSNQPQHF
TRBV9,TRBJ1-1,CASSHSFGDTEWNTEAFF
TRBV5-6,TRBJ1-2,CASSLWGVDYGYTF
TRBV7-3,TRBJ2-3,CASSNIRGDTQYF
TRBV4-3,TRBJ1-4,CASSQGTGWEKLFF
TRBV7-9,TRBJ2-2,CASSFVADTGELFF
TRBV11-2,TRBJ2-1,CASNTGLRGRSYNEQFF
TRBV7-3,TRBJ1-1,CASSSTGATTEAFF
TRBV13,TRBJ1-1,CASSLQTGGFEAFF
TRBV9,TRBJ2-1,CASSATSGSYNEQFF
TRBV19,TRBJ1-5,CASSSDRGGNQPQHF
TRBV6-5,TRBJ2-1,CASSGAGGPLNEQFF
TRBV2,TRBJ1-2,CASSEFGQGGYGYTF
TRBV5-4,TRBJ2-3,CASSLDGRERTDTQYF
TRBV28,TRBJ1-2,CAILMRVGNYGYTF
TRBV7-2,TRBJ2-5,CASSVVASGGGRETQYF
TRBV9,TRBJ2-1,CASSFRGSHAYNEQFF
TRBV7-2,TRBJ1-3,CASSLAADSGNTIYF
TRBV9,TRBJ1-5,CASSAEIGDGNQPQHF
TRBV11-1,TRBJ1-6,CASSPLDRASISPLHF
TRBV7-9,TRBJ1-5,CASSLAYDYYSNQPQHF
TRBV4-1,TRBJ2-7,CASSQVAGTYEQYF
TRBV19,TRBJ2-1,CASSRQGGIEQFF
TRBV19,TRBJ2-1,CATSSGELYNEQFF
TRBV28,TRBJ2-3,CASSLVPYTDTQYF
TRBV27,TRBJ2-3,CASSLIGTRGGTDTQYF
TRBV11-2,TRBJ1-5,CASSPSGNQPQHF
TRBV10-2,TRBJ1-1,CASSYTGVVTLTEAFF
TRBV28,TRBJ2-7,CASIPGGGQGYEQYF
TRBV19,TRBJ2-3,CASSGPGLGDTQYF
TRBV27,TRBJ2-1,CASSLFRGRYNEQFF
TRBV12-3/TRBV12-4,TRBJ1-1,CASSAIGAAFF
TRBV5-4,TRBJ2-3,CASSMPRGLAGGGAQYF